Each of the 8 T cell receptor beta chains below was sequenced from the same sample in a study of beta chain features in type 1 diabetes. Their antigen targets remain unknown. Findings and caveats of the study: In all four CD4+ subsets, TCRB CDR3 length was significantly, moderately reduced in type 1 diabetes.

Expressed TCRB transcripts were sequenced, since all the RNA that had been isolated was reverse transcribed. TCRdb's copy holds only in-frame clones and misses some; the assay was immunoSEQ multiplex PCR. The table shows about 15,000 clones, with more than 70% occurring only once. The sample taken for sequencing was stem cell memory CD4+ T cells from blood. Source of these receptors: a young woman with type 1 diabetes.

J is TRBJ2-1 and V is TRBV9, with 11 bases fitting TRBD2. The length of the CDR3 is 14 residues. J gave up 5 bases and V 3 bases, and 1 base lay outside the gene matches. Germline V CDR1 and CDR2: SGDLS, YYNGEE. The CDR3 DNA follows: TGTGCCAGCAGCGGGGGACTAGCGGACAATGAGCAGTTCTTC. Translating it yields CASSGGLADNEQFF.

This clone has only one observation. This rearrangement joins TRBV18 to TRBJ1-3, with TRBD1 matching over 7 bases. The CDR3 sequence is 14 residues long. Germline V gives CDR1 KGHSH, CDR2 LQKENI. The V segment lost 6 bases and the J segment 5 bases; nucleotides outside the gene matches: 7. CDR3 amino acids: CASSRDSIRNTIYF. CDR3 sequence (DNA): TGTGCCAGCTCCCGGGACAGCATCCGAAACACCATATATTTT.

V gene TRBV5-1 combines with J gene TRBJ2-3; 8 positions agree with TRBD1. J lost 6 bases, V lost 4 bases, and 4 bases had no gene match. CDR1 and CDR2 (germline): SGHRS, YFSETQ. This CDR3 contains 13 residues. The CDR3 spells CASSPDRGDTQYF. The CDR3 DNA is TGCGCCAGCAGCCCAGACAGGGGCGATACGCAGTATTTT.

This clone appeared a single time. In DNA form, the CDR3 reads TGTGCCAGCAGGTTCATGAACACTGAAGCTTTCTTT. Translation gives CASRFMNTEAFF. The chain recombines TRBV28 with TRBJ1-1; D gene ambiguous. This CDR3 has 12 amino acids. The germline V gene has CDR1 MDHEN and CDR2 SYDVKM. Trimming took off 6 bases at V and 0 bases at J, with 5 bases between the two ends.

V usage is TRBV11-2 and J usage is TRBJ2-2, with D possibly being TRBD2 (5 bases). The germline CDR1 and CDR2 sequences are SGHAT and FQNNGV. The CDR3 length is 14 residues. Trimming left V 10 bases short and J 4 bases short, with 16 bases between. The CDR3 coding sequence is TGTGCCACCTCTGGCCTAGCCCCCACCGGGGAGCTGTTTTTT. This translates into CATSGLAPTGELFF.

The chain uses TRBV19 and TRBJ2-1, with D unresolved. The CDR3 loop spans 12 amino acids. The germline CDR1 and CDR2 sequences are LNHDA and SQIVND (reference sequence). Trimming shortened V by 5 bases and J by 9 bases, and 11 bases separated the two germline ends. CDR3: CASSAYYGEQFF. CDR3 DNA sequence: TGTGCCAGTAGTGCTTACTACGGTGAGCAGTTCTTC.

This chain joins TRBV10-3 and TRBJ1-1; D not certain. The V gene lost 9 bases and the J gene lost 1 base, with 9 bases spanning the gap. CDR3 size: 12 residues. Germline V lookup: CDR1 ENHRY, CDR2 SYGVKD. DNA for the CDR3: TGTGCCATACAGACACCGAACACTGAAGCTTTCTTT. Protein sequence: CAIQTPNTEAFF.

The chain's CDR3 is CASTPSGTGELFF. The CDR3 region has the DNA TGCGCCAGCACCCCAAGCGGGACCGGGGAGCTGTTTTTT. This sequence joins TRBV5-1 and TRBJ2-2; tentative D call: TRBD2 (6 bases). V lost 6 bases to trimming and J lost 5 bases, with 11 bases between them. This CDR3 spans 13 amino acids. Germline loops: CDR1 SGHRS, CDR2 YFSETQ.